Shown below are 3 T cell receptor beta chains from a single sample sequenced in a study of T cell changes during pregnancy in multiple sclerosis. Profiling relied on immunoSEQ multiplex PCR, and the TCRdb table lists in-frame clones only, not all of them. This table has over 50,000 clones, about 92% appearing once. The specimen was peripheral blood, collected in the first trimester of pregnancy. The source is a female donor with multiple sclerosis, enrolled in a pregnancy study.

This rearrangement joins TRBV4-1 to TRBJ2-4; D is possibly TRBD2 (6 bases). Germline lookup yields CDR1 MGHRA and CDR2 YSYEKL. The CDR3 spans 16 residues. The V and J ends lost 5 bases and 6 bases respectively, with 20 bases between them. The CDR3 sequence is CASSGNIAAGRNIQYF. For the CDR3, the DNA is TGCGCCAGCAGCGGAAATATAGCGGCAGGAAGAAACATTCAGTACTTC.

Points on this clone: The sample holds other DNA sequences that translate to the same CDR3. The chain recombines TRBV18 with TRBJ2-5, with a tentative D call TRBD1 (5 bases). The CDR3 totals 12 residues. Trimming removed 3 bases from V and 4 bases from J, with 6 bases in between. Germline V lookup: CDR1 KGHSH, CDR2 LQKENI. This chain's CDR3 is CASSPTGETQYF. CDR3 DNA sequence: TGTGCCAGCTCACCTACAGGAGAGACCCAGTACTTC.

The V and J genes are TRBV28 and TRBJ2-2; 7 bases match TRBD1. V gave up 4 bases and J gave up 4 bases; unmatched junction bases: 3. CDR3 length equals 14 residues. Germline assignment: CDR1 MDHEN and CDR2 SYDVKM. Here the CDR3 reads CASSYPGGTGELFF. Written as DNA, the CDR3 is TGTGCCAGCAGTTACCCAGGGGGCACCGGGGAGCTGTTTTTT.